This TCR beta chain was identified in a study of T cell responses to AZD1222 COVID-19 vaccine. Notes on this clone: Its antigen is unknown.

This CDR3 has 15 residues. Trimming pared 4 bases from V and 2 bases from J, leaving 12 bases between. From germline, CDR1 is WNHNN and CDR2 SYGVQD (reference sequence). Whole-study findings and limits: Donors were largely white British and mainly female; clonal diversity was possibly underestimated.

Produced via immunoSEQ multiplex PCR; TCRdb's table is partial and in-frame only. The sample includes 89,000 or so clones, approximately 86% of them seen just once. This TCR came from an adult who received the AZD1222 COVID-19 vaccine. The chain couples TRBV10-1 to TRBJ1-3, with a weak D call TRBD1 (6 bases). The source was peripheral blood, collected 28 days after the second AZD1222 dose. CDR3 amino acids: CASSGTAFPGNTIYF. CDR3 DNA sequence: TGCGCCAGCAGTGGGACAGCATTCCCTGGAAACACCATATATTTT.